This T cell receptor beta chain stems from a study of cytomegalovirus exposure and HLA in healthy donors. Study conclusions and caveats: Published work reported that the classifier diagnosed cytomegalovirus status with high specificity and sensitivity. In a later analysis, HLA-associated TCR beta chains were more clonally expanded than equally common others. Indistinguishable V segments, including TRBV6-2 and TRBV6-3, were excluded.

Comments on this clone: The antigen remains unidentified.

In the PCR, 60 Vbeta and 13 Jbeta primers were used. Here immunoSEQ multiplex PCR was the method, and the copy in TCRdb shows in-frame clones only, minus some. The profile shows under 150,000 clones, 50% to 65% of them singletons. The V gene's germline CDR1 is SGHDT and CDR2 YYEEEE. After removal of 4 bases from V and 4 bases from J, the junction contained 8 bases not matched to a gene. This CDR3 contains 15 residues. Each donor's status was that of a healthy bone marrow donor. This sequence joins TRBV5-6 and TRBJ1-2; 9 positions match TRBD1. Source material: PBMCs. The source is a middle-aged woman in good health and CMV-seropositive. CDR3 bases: TGTGCCAGCAGCCCCTATGCGGGACAGGGCTATGGCTACACCTTC. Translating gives CASSPYAGQGYGYTF.